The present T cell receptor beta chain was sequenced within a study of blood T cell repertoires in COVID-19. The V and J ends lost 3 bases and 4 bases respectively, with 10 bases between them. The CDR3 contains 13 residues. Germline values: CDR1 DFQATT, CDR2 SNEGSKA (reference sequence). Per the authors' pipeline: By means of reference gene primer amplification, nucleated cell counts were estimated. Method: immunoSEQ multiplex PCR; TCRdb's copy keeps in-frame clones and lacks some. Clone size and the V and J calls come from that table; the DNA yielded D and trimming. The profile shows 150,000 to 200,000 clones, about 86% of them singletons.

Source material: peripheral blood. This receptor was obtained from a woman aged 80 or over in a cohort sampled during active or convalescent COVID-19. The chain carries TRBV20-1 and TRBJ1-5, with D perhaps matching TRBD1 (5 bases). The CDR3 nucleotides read TGCAGTGCTAGTATGACAGTAAATCAGCCCCAGCATTTT. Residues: CSASMTVNQPQHF.